The 24 T cell receptor beta chains reported below all come from one sample, sequenced in a study of blood T cell repertoires in COVID-19. Sequencing was performed with immunoSEQ multiplex PCR; in TCRdb, only in-frame clones are kept and a portion is missing. This sample yields about 200,000 clones, of which more than 75% are seen a single time; roughly 4.5% belongs to the top ten. Material: peripheral blood. These receptor sequences come from a man between 50 and 59 years old with acute or convalescent COVID-19.

This clone was seen only once. The V gene is TRBV6-5, the J gene TRBJ2-2; 10 bases line up with TRBD1. CDR1 MNHEY and CDR2 SVGAGI come from the germline V gene. The CDR3 runs 15 residues. V lost 9 bases, J lost 7 bases, and 11 bases stayed unmatched. The CDR3 sequence: CASPPGTGVGGELFF. The DNA for the CDR3 is TGTGCCAGTCCACCCGGGACAGGGGTTGGCGGGGAGCTGTTTTTT.

J is TRBJ1-5 and V is TRBV24-1; the D is unclear. The CDR3 extends over 21 amino acids. Germline CDR1 and CDR2: KGHDR and SFDVKD. V was trimmed by 8 bases and J by 2 bases, leaving 33 bases between them. CDR3 sequence: CATNYPFLHTTRVSGNQPQHF. The CDR3 DNA follows: TGTGCCACCAACTACCCATTCTTACACACTACACGGGTATCTGGCAATCAGCCCCAGCATTTT.

CDR3 nucleotides: TGCGCCAGCAGCCAAACTAGCGGGGGCGGATATGAGCAGTTCTTC. Translating gives CASSQTSGGGYEQFF. The chain has TRBV4-1 and TRBJ2-1, with 11 bases that match TRBD2. V trimming: 2 bases; J trimming: 8 bases; junction bases outside the gene matches: 5. The CDR3 consists of 15 residues. The V gene's germline CDR1 is MGHRA and CDR2 YSYEKL.

This clone was seen just once. The rearrangement joins TRBV5-4 to TRBJ2-7, with a weak D call TRBD2 (5 bases). The germline V and J ends were trimmed by 3 bases and 2 bases, with 12 bases remaining between them. Germline-derived CDR1 and CDR2 are SGHNT and YYREEE (reference sequence). CDR3 length equals 14 residues. CDR3 region: CASSSTGRPYEQYF. The CDR3 nucleotides are TGTGCCAGCAGCTCGACGGGGAGACCCTACGAGCAGTACTTC. The entire variable domain, with the rest obtained from reference TRBV5-4 and TRBJ2-7, is as follows: ETGVTQSPTHLIKTRGQQVTLRCSSQSGHNTVSWYQQALGQGPQFIFQYYREEENGRGNFPPRFSGLQFPNYSSELNVNALELDDSALYLCASSSTGRPYEQYFGPGTRLTVT.

The chain employs TRBV7-9 and TRBJ2-1, with 9 bases fitting TRBD2. With V trimmed by 3 bases and J by 2 bases, 5 bases remained unmatched. CDR3 length: 16 residues. CDR1 and CDR2 from the germline V gene are SEHNR and FQNEAQ (reference sequence). The CDR3 protein is CASSLRGGPTYNEQFF. CDR3 bases: TGTGCCAGCAGCTTGCGGGGGGGCCCCACCTACAATGAGCAGTTCTTC. Full variable domain (rest looked up from reference TRBV7-9 and TRBJ2-1): DTGVSQNPRHKITKRGQNVTFRCDPISEHNRLYWYRQTLGQGPEFLTYFQNEAQLEKSRLLSDRFSAERPKGSFSTLEIQRTEQGDSAMYLCASSLRGGPTYNEQFFGPGTRLTVL.

This sequence joins TRBV10-3 and TRBJ2-7; tentatively, D is TRBD1 (6 bases). The V gene lost 2 bases and the J gene lost 3 bases, with 8 bases spanning the gap. This CDR3 has 13 amino acids. The V gene's germline CDR1 is ENHRY and CDR2 SYGVKD. For the CDR3, the DNA is TGTGCCATCAGTGAGCCAGGGGTCTACGAGCAGTACTTC. Amino acid sequence: CAISEPGVYEQYF.

The chain has TRBV7-9 and TRBJ1-3; TRBD1 is a possible D gene (5 bases). Germline values: CDR1 SEHNR, CDR2 FQNEAQ (reference sequence). V was cut by 5 bases and J by 3 bases, with 11 bases left in between. CDR3 length equals 14 residues. The CDR3 DNA reads as TGTGCCAGCAGCCCCGGAAGGGGTGGAAACACCATATATTTT. Translating gives CASSPGRGGNTIYF.

This chain uses TRBV10-3 with TRBJ2-7; 10 bases align to TRBD1. Losses at the gene ends were 6 bases for V and 0 bases for J; bases not matched to a gene: 8. The germline V gene has CDR1 ENHRY and CDR2 SYGVKD. The CDR3 runs to 16 residues. The CDR3 reads CAIRPSTGGDSYEQYF. In nucleotides, the CDR3 is TGTGCCATCAGACCATCGACAGGGGGCGACTCCTACGAGCAGTACTTC.

The rearrangement uses TRBV6-5 and TRBJ2-3; 7 bases line up with TRBD1. Germline V CDR1 and CDR2: MNHEY, SVGAGI. With V trimmed by 5 bases and J by 6 bases, 5 bases remained unmatched. This CDR3 comprises 13 residues. CDR3 residues: CASSRQGTDTQYF. The CDR3 region has the DNA TGTGCCAGCAGTAGACAGGGTACGGATACGCAGTATTTT.

The genes are TRBV6-6 and TRBJ1-2; TRBD1 matches 7 bases. The CDR3 extends over 16 amino acids. Losses at the gene ends were 7 bases for V and 4 bases for J; bases not matched to a gene: 15. Germline CDR1 MNHNY, CDR2 SVGAGI (reference sequence). CDR3 amino acids: CASTFTGQSGGYGYTF. In DNA, the CDR3 is TGTGCCAGCACCTTTACGGGACAGTCTGGAGGCTATGGCTACACCTTC.

In its sample, this clone was seen a few times. The chain couples TRBV3-1 (or the pseudogene TRBV3-2) to TRBJ2-5, with TRBD2 identical over 7 bases. The CDR3 has 13 amino acids. CDR1 is LGHDT, CDR2 YNNKEL, per germline (reference sequence). V trimming: 6 bases; J trimming: 3 bases; junction bases outside the gene matches: 4. CDR3: CASRGLGEETQYF. The CDR3 DNA reads as TGTGCCAGCAGAGGACTAGGGGAAGAGACCCAGTACTTC.

The chain uses TRBV28 and TRBJ1-1; the match to TRBD1 covers 7 bases. CDR3 length equals 15 residues. In germline, CDR1 is MDHEN, CDR2 SYDVKM. J lost 1 base, V lost 8 bases, and 10 bases had no gene match. The CDR3 protein is CASGPPDRSNTEAFF. The CDR3 nucleotides read TGTGCCAGCGGGCCCCCGGACAGGTCGAACACTGAAGCTTTCTTT.

This chain uses TRBV6-9 with TRBJ2-5; D perhaps matches TRBD2 (5 bases). Trimming cost V 4 bases and J 0 bases, with 9 bases left between them. This CDR3 has 14 amino acids. Germline V gene sequence: CDR1 MNHGY, CDR2 SVAAGI. In nucleotides, the CDR3 is TGTGCCAGCAGTTCCCGGGGTAACCAAGAGACCCAGTACTTC. It is translated as CASSSRGNQETQYF.

This chain connects TRBV18 to TRBJ1-5; D unclear. Germline CDR1 and CDR2: KGHSH and LQKENI. V shed 4 bases and J shed 5 bases, with 9 bases lying between them. CDR3 size: 13 residues. The CDR3 DNA reads as TGTGCCAGCTCACGACTGGCAGATCAGCCCCAGCATTTT. Translated, it gives CASSRLADQPQHF. Filled out from reference TRBV18 and TRBJ1-5, the complete variable domain reads NAGVMQNPRHLVRRRGQEARLRCSPMKGHSHVYWYRQLPEEGLKFMVYLQKENIIDESGMPKERFSAEFPKEGPSILRIQQVVRGDSAAYFCASSRLADQPQHFGDGTRLSIL.

V is TRBV5-1 and J is TRBJ2-2, with D maybe TRBD1 (6 bases). The CDR3 totals 16 residues. The germline V gene encodes CDR1 SGHRS and CDR2 YFSETQ. V was clipped by 4 bases and J by 1 base, with 14 bases between them. CDR3 residues: CASSRTALMNTGELFF. CDR3 nucleotide sequence: TGCGCCAGCAGCAGGACAGCATTGATGAACACCGGGGAGCTGTTTTTT.

The rearrangement joins TRBV6-5 to TRBJ2-2, with D possibly matching TRBD1 (5 bases). The V and J ends lost 0 bases and 5 bases respectively, with 10 bases between them. Germline-derived CDR1 and CDR2 are MNHEY and SVGAGI. There are 15 residues in the CDR3. The CDR3 DNA sequence: TGTGCCAGCAGTTACTCGTACCAGGGTACCGGGGAGCTGTTTTTT. Translated, it gives CASSYSYQGTGELFF.

This clone has a handful of counts. The V call is TRBV15, the J call TRBJ2-5, with TRBD1 matching over 11 bases. V lost 2 bases to trimming and J lost 0 bases; unmatched junction nucleotides: 11. The CDR3 sequence is 19 residues long. CDR1 LNHNV and CDR2 YYDKDF come from the germline V gene (reference sequence). As DNA, the CDR3 is TGTGCCACCAGCAGACGGGACAGGGGGTGGTTACGGTACCAAGAGACCCAGTACTTC. Amino acid sequence: CATSRRDRGWLRYQETQYF.

This rearrangement joins TRBV2 to TRBJ2-7; 12 positions match TRBD2. The CDR3 spans 14 residues. V was pared by 7 bases and J by 3 bases, with 4 bases of the junction left unmatched. The germline V gene encodes CDR1 SNHLY and CDR2 FYNNEI. The CDR3: CASMKGLAGYEQYF. In nucleotides, the CDR3 is TGTGCCAGCATGAAGGGACTAGCGGGCTACGAGCAGTACTTC. Drawing the rest from reference TRBV2 and TRBJ2-7, the complete variable domain is EPEVTQTPSHQVTQMGQEVILRCVPISNHLYFYWYRQILGQKVEFLVSFYNNEISEKSEIFDDQFSVERPDGSNFTLKIRSTKLEDSAMYFCASMKGLAGYEQYFGPGTRLTVT.

V usage is TRBV24-1 and J usage is TRBJ1-5, with 7 bases identical to TRBD1. Per germline, CDR1 KGHDR and CDR2 SFDVKD. The CDR3 contains 15 residues. Unmatched junction bases numbered 6, after V lost 4 bases and J lost 4 bases. CDR3 bases: TGTGCCACCAGTGACACGGACAGGTCAAATCAGCCCCAGCATTTT. Translating it yields CATSDTDRSNQPQHF.

The chain recombines TRBV9 with TRBJ1-4; weak D call: TRBD1 (5 bases). This CDR3 contains 16 residues. The germline V and J ends were trimmed by 4 bases and 4 bases, with 17 bases remaining between them. Per germline, CDR1 SGDLS and CDR2 YYNGEE. The CDR3 coding sequence is TGTGCCAGCAGCACGGGAGGGGCGGGAAGTAATGAAAAACTGTTTTTT. It translates to CASSTGGAGSNEKLFF.

This rearrangement joins TRBV6-1 to TRBJ1-5, with D possibly matching TRBD1 (5 bases). The V gene's germline CDR1 is MNHNS and CDR2 SASEGT. The ends were cut back, 3 bases at V and 7 bases at J, with 10 bases in the middle. The CDR3 sequence is 13 residues long. CDR3 nucleotides: TGTGCCAGCAGTGACAGGGTCTGGCAGCCCCAGCATTTT. This sequence encodes CASSDRVWQPQHF.

The chain is built from TRBV7-2 and TRBJ1-5; a possible D gene is TRBD1 (5 bases). CDR3 length: 15 residues. V lost 3 bases, J lost 3 bases, and 12 bases lay in between. CDR1 and CDR2 from the germline V gene are SGHTA and FQGNSA. The CDR3 spells CASSLGQGLNQPQHF. As DNA, the CDR3 is TGTGCCAGCAGCTTGGGGCAGGGACTCAATCAGCCCCAGCATTTT.

In its sample, this clone was seen once. The chain recombines TRBV5-1 with TRBJ1-5; D might be TRBD1 (6 bases). Germline values: CDR1 SGHRS, CDR2 YFSETQ. Deletions cut 4 bases from V and 2 bases from J, with 13 bases between. The CDR3 is 15 residues long. The CDR3 loop reads CASSPGVPGNQPQHF. CDR3 coding DNA: TGCGCCAGCAGCCCAGGGGTTCCGGGCAATCAGCCCCAGCATTTT.

The chain is built from TRBV5-8 and TRBJ1-2, with D perhaps matching TRBD1 (5 bases). The V and J ends lost 0 bases and 7 bases respectively, with 10 bases between them. The germline CDR1 and CDR2 sequences are SGHTS and YDEGEE. This CDR3 has 13 residues. CDR3 in DNA: TGTGCCAGCAGCTTGGTGGACATGAGTGGCTACACCTTC. Translating gives CASSLVDMSGYTF.